The next 31 T cell receptor beta chains were all read from a single sample in a study of blood T cell repertoires in COVID-19. TCRdb's copy holds only in-frame clones and misses some; the assay was immunoSEQ multiplex PCR. Seen here are 100,000 to 120,000 clones, about 88% observed once, and the top ten hold 6.5% to 10%. Sequenced sample: peripheral blood. The origin of the receptors is a woman aged 70-85 years who had recovered from COVID-19.

V gene TRBV3-1 (or the pseudogene TRBV3-2) combines with J gene TRBJ1-2, with D possibly being TRBD1 (6 bases). CDR1 LGHDT and CDR2 YNNKEL come from the germline V gene (reference sequence). The CDR3 is made up of 15 amino acids. The ends were cut back, 2 bases at V and 2 bases at J, with 12 bases in the middle. CDR3 sequence: CASSQTYRANYGYTF. CDR3 nucleotides: TGTGCCAGCAGCCAAACGTACAGGGCCAACTATGGCTACACCTTC.

The chain uses TRBV28 and TRBJ2-1; D is uncertain. Germline-derived CDR1 and CDR2 are MDHEN and SYDVKM. This CDR3 is 13 amino acids long. Between the trimmed V and J ends, which lost 5 bases and 6 bases, there was a span of 11 bases. The CDR3 region is CASSPTNGNEQFF. As DNA, the CDR3 is TGTGCCAGCAGTCCCACGAACGGCAATGAGCAGTTCTTC.

This sequence joins TRBV7-3 and TRBJ1-2, with D perhaps TRBD1 (6 bases). The CDR3 has 16 residues. V lost 5 bases and J lost 6, with 22 bases in between. Germline CDR1 SGHTA, CDR2 FQGTGA. This CDR3 reads CASSPKGGPVMDGYTF. CDR3 DNA sequence: TGTGCCAGCAGCCCAAAAGGGGGTCCCGTGATGGATGGCTACACCTTC.

The rearrangement links TRBV7-2 to TRBJ2-1, with 14 bases identical to TRBD2. V trimming: 5 bases; J trimming: 12 bases; junction bases outside the gene matches: 9. The CDR3 runs 15 residues. Germline V gives CDR1 SGHTA, CDR2 FQGNSA. CDR3 nucleotide sequence: TGTGCCAGCAGCGTCCCGGGACTAGCGGGGGTTGGGCAGTTCTTC. Translation gives CASSVPGLAGVGQFF.

This clone came up once. The gene calls are TRBV5-1 and TRBJ2-2, with a tentative D call TRBD1 (6 bases). V lost 4 bases, J lost 0 bases, and 13 bases lay in between. This CDR3 region has 16 residues. The germline gives CDR1 SGHRS, CDR2 YFSETQ. In DNA form, the CDR3 reads TGCGCCAGCAGCCCACCGACAGGCTCGAACACCGGGGAGCTGTTTTTT. This sequence encodes CASSPPTGSNTGELFF. The whole variable domain, filled in from reference TRBV5-1 and TRBJ2-2, reads KAGVTQTPRYLIKTRGQQVTLSCSPISGHRSVSWYQQTPGQGLQFLFEYFSETQRNKGNFPGRFSGRQFSNSRSEMNVSTLELGDSALYLCASSPPTGSNTGELFFGEGSRLTVL.

In this sample, this clone turned up a few times. The chain combines TRBV5-1 with TRBJ1-2; tentative D call: TRBD1 (6 bases). The CDR3 runs to 14 residues. Trimming removed 3 bases at V and 6 bases at J, with 15 bases between. Per germline, CDR1 SGHRS and CDR2 YFSETQ. The DNA of the CDR3 is TGCGCCAGCAGCTCCACGTCGGGACATGATGGCTACACCTTC. As protein: CASSSTSGHDGYTF.

CDR3 coding DNA: TGTGCCAGCAGCTACAGGGGGCGCAACACCGGGGAGCTGTTTTTT. Translated: CASSYRGRNTGELFF. The genes are TRBV7-8 and TRBJ2-2; 9 nucleotides match TRBD1. From germline, CDR1 is SGHVS and CDR2 FQNEAQ. This CDR3 comprises 15 residues. V trimming: 4 bases; J trimming: 2 bases; junction bases outside the gene matches: 2.

The V gene is TRBV28, the J gene TRBJ1-5; no clear D. CDR1 is MDHEN and CDR2 is SYDVKM in the germline V gene. V lost 3 bases and J 11 bases, leaving 8 bases between the germline ends. The length of the CDR3 is 11 residues. CDR3 DNA: TGTGCCAGCAGTTTGGCGAGGGCCCAGCATTTT. This sequence encodes CASSLARAQHF.

The genes are TRBV9 and TRBJ1-5, with no clear D. CDR3 length: 15 amino acids. CDR1 SGDLS and CDR2 YYNGEE come from the germline V gene. Between the trimmed V and J ends, which lost 0 bases and 5 bases, there was a span of 12 bases. For the CDR3, the DNA is TGTGCCAGCAGCGTAGGGCCCCGGGATGATCAGCCCCAGCATTTT. Amino acid sequence: CASSVGPRDDQPQHF.

This clone was counted between two and nine times. The chain couples TRBV4-2 to TRBJ2-7; 8 bases line up with TRBD2. There are 15 residues in the CDR3. V shed 0 bases and J 6 bases; nucleotides not matched to a gene: 7. Germline V CDR1 and CDR2: LGHNA, YNFKEQ. CDR3 sequence reads: CASSQELPRGVEQYF. In DNA, the CDR3 is TGTGCCAGCAGCCAAGAATTGCCGCGGGGGGTCGAGCAGTACTTC.

Written as DNA, the CDR3 is TGTGCCAGCAGCTTGGACAGGCAACGGACCCAGTACTTC. As protein: CASSLDRQRTQYF. This rearrangement joins TRBV5-6 to TRBJ2-5; tentative D call: TRBD1 (5 bases). The CDR3 loop spans 13 amino acids. Germline V CDR1 and CDR2: SGHDT, YYEEEE. Trimming removed 0 bases from V and 7 bases from J, with 10 bases in between.

The V call is TRBV28, the J call TRBJ1-2; D is unclear. CDR3 size: 11 residues. The V gene's germline CDR1 is MDHEN and CDR2 SYDVKM. V lost 6 bases and J lost 2, with 4 bases in between. The CDR3 reads CASRQNYGYTF. Written as DNA, the CDR3 is TGTGCCAGCAGACAGAACTATGGCTACACCTTC.

The table lists this clone with a few counts. The J gene is TRBJ2-7, the V gene TRBV15, with D possibly matching TRBD1 (6 bases). The CDR3 has 16 residues. The V end was cut by 0 bases, the J end by 3 bases, with 15 bases between. Germline CDR1 is LNHNV and CDR2 is YYDKDF (reference sequence). CDR3 sequence (DNA): TGTGCCACCAGCAGAGATAAGGGGACACTCAGCTACGAGCAGTACTTC. This encodes CATSRDKGTLSYEQYF.

This chain joins TRBV10-3 and TRBJ1-2; D call uncertain. V dropped 4 bases and J dropped 7 bases, with 7 bases sitting between them. The CDR3 extends over 11 amino acids. The V gene's germline CDR1 is ENHRY and CDR2 SYGVKD. The CDR3 DNA is TGTGCCATCAGTGGTGGCGGTGGCTACACCTTC. It codes for CAISGGGGYTF.

This clone turned up a few times. The chain recombines TRBV5-1 with TRBJ1-2; no firm D call. Per the germline V gene, CDR1 is SGHRS and CDR2 is YFSETQ. Trimming shortened V by 2 bases and J by 2 bases, and 10 bases separated the two germline ends. The CDR3 contains 14 residues. The CDR3 DNA is TGCGCCAGCAGCTTCGAGACACCCAACTATGGCTACACCTTC. Translation gives CASSFETPNYGYTF.

The V gene is TRBV3-1 (or the pseudogene TRBV3-2), the J gene TRBJ1-2; the D gene is possibly TRBD1 (5 bases). This CDR3 is built from 14 residues. Trimming cost V 5 bases and J 8 bases, with 18 bases left between them. The germline V gene encodes CDR1 LGHDT and CDR2 YNNKEL (reference sequence). In DNA form, the CDR3 reads TGTGCCAGCAGCAACGGTCTTACCGGGGGGGGCTACACCTTC. Translating gives CASSNGLTGGGYTF.

V gene TRBV11-2 combines with J gene TRBJ2-3, with D perhaps TRBD2 (5 bases). V was shortened by 8 bases and J by 6 bases, with 15 bases between the two germline ends. CDR3 length: 13 residues. CDR1 and CDR2 from the germline V gene are SGHAT and FQNNGV. For the CDR3, the DNA is TGTGCCAGCGCCTTTCGGGGAATGGATACGCAGTATTTT. As protein: CASAFRGMDTQYF. Combining the CDR3 with reference TRBV11-2 and TRBJ2-3 gives the whole variable domain EAGVAQSPRYKIIEKRQSVAFWCNPISGHATLYWYQQILGQGPKLLIQFQNNGVVDDSQLPKDRFSAERLKGVDSTLKIQPAKLEDSAVYLCASAFRGMDTQYFGPGTRLTVL.

This clone was observed once. The chain uses TRBV10-3 and TRBJ1-1; 7 nucleotides agree with TRBD1. The junction had 12 bases not matched to a gene; V was cut back by 7 bases and J by 4 bases. The CDR3 extends over 15 amino acids. Germline V gene sequence: CDR1 ENHRY, CDR2 SYGVKD. CDR3 coding DNA: TGTGCCATCACCGAGAGTCAGGGGGGAGGCACTGAAGCTTTCTTT. It specifies CAITESQGGGTEAFF.

This sequence joins TRBV12-3 or TRBV12-4 and TRBJ1-1, with 8 bases that match TRBD1. The CDR3 runs to 10 residues. J lost 11 bases, V lost 10 bases, and 6 bases had no gene match. CDR3 residues: CAIQGATAFF. CDR3 in DNA: TGTGCCATCCAGGGGGCGACGGCTTTCTTT.

This rearrangement joins TRBV5-1 to TRBJ2-3; 9 bases match TRBD1. The V gene's germline CDR1 is SGHRS and CDR2 YFSETQ. There are 15 residues in the CDR3. V shed 0 bases and J 3 bases; nucleotides not matched to a gene: 2. In DNA form, the CDR3 reads TGCGCCAGCAGCTTGGCGGGACAGGGAACAGATACGCAGTATTTT. It specifies CASSLAGQGTDTQYF.

In regard to this clone: The same CDR3 arises from other DNA sequences in this sample as well. This chain joins TRBV24-1 and TRBJ2-5; no definite D call. Germline V gives CDR1 KGHDR, CDR2 SFDVKD. This CDR3 spans 12 amino acids. With 3 bases removed from V and 2 bases from J, the gap between germline ends came to 3 bases. The CDR3 reads CATSDPQETQYF. The CDR3 region has the DNA TGTGCCACCAGTGATCCTCAAGAGACCCAGTACTTC.

The table lists this clone with a count of one. The chain carries TRBV28 and TRBJ2-6, with no clear D. Trimming removed 2 bases from V and 4 bases from J, with 9 bases in between. The CDR3 runs 15 residues. Germline assignment: CDR1 MDHEN and CDR2 SYDVKM. This chain's CDR3 is CASSLTGSGANVLTF. In DNA, the CDR3 is TGTGCCAGCAGTTTAACGGGTTCCGGGGCCAACGTCCTGACTTTC.

The genes are TRBV4-1 and TRBJ2-7; weak D call: TRBD1 (6 bases). CDR1 is MGHRA and CDR2 is YSYEKL in the germline V gene. V lost 1 base to trimming and J lost 6 bases, with 16 bases between them. The CDR3 runs to 15 residues. The CDR3 loop reads CASSQGLGQYGEQYF. In nucleotides, the CDR3 is TGCGCCAGCAGCCAAGGACTTGGACAGTACGGCGAGCAGTACTTC.

J is TRBJ1-5 and V is TRBV6-4, with 7 nucleotides matching TRBD1. CDR3 length: 14 amino acids. CDR1 and CDR2 from the germline V gene are MRHNA and SNTAGT. V lost 4 bases and J lost 3; bases outside the gene matches: 3. The CDR3 protein is CASSGDSLNQPQHF. The DNA of the CDR3 is TGTGCCAGCAGTGGGGACAGCCTCAATCAGCCCCAGCATTTT.

This clone has a single count. The chain joins TRBV7-3 to TRBJ2-1; TRBD2 matches at 9 bases. The germline V gene encodes CDR1 SGHTA and CDR2 FQGTGA. Germline trimming cut 2 bases from V and 8 bases from J; bases unmatched to any gene: 13. The CDR3 is 17 amino acids. The CDR3 protein is CASSLQPGLAPPHEQFF. DNA for the CDR3: TGTGCCAGCAGCTTACAACCGGGACTAGCTCCACCCCATGAGCAGTTCTTC.

The chain combines TRBV18 with TRBJ2-7, with D possibly being TRBD1 (6 bases). Looked up from germline, CDR1 is KGHSH and CDR2 is LQKENI. The CDR3 covers 13 residues. V lost 1 base, J lost 6 bases, and 10 bases lay in between. The chain's CDR3 is CASSPQTGLEQYF. DNA of the CDR3: TGTGCCAGCTCACCACAAACAGGGCTCGAGCAGTACTTC.

The chain uses TRBV11-2 and TRBJ1-1; D gene ambiguous. V dropped 4 bases and J dropped 10 bases, with 10 bases sitting between them. CDR3 length: 11 residues. Germline V gives CDR1 SGHAT, CDR2 FQNNGV. DNA for the CDR3: TGTGCCAGCAGCTACGGTTTTGTAGCTTTCTTT. It yields the protein CASSYGFVAFF. Filled out from reference TRBV11-2 and TRBJ1-1, the complete variable domain reads EAGVAQSPRYKIIEKRQSVAFWCNPISGHATLYWYQQILGQGPKLLIQFQNNGVVDDSQLPKDRFSAERLKGVDSTLKIQPAKLEDSAVYLCASSYGFVAFFGQGTRLTVV.

The chain carries TRBV28 and TRBJ2-3; D might be TRBD2 (6 bases). Trimming took 2 bases from V and 0 from J, leaving 12 bases between them. The CDR3 runs to 16 residues. Germline CDR1 MDHEN, CDR2 SYDVKM. The CDR3 bases are TGTGCCAGCAGTTTAAGGTGGGCGGGAAGCACAGATACGCAGTATTTT. Protein: CASSLRWAGSTDTQYF.

J is TRBJ2-7 and V is TRBV9, with D maybe TRBD2 (5 bases). The CDR3 runs 15 residues. Trimming took off 4 bases at V and 6 bases at J, with 20 bases between the two ends. CDR1 and CDR2 from the germline V gene are SGDLS and YYNGEE. The CDR3, as DNA: TGTGCCAGCAGCCCCGGTGGGGAGTCCTTGAGCGAGCAGTACTTC. The encoded protein is CASSPGGESLSEQYF. The whole variable domain, remainder taken from reference TRBV9 and TRBJ2-7, is DSGVTQTPKHLITATGQRVTLRCSPRSGDLSVYWYQQSLDQGLQFLIQYYNGEERAKGNILERFSAQQFPDLHSELNLSSLELGDSALYFCASSPGGESLSEQYFGPGTRLTVT.

The rearrangement joins TRBV15 to TRBJ2-5; D uncertain. V lost 3 bases and J 0 bases, leaving 14 bases between the germline ends. CDR1 is LNHNV and CDR2 is YYDKDF in the germline V gene (reference sequence). CDR3 length: 16 amino acids. The DNA for the CDR3 is TGTGCCACCAGCAGCCTCGTGATAGCCAACCAAGAGACCCAGTACTTC. Protein sequence: CATSSLVIANQETQYF.

This clone was picked up one time. The chain recombines TRBV28 with TRBJ2-7; 9 nucleotides match TRBD2. V was clipped by 2 bases and J by 9 bases; unmatched bases: 14. The CDR3 spans 16 residues. The germline V gene encodes CDR1 MDHEN and CDR2 SYDVKM. The CDR3 loop reads CASSLRLLAGLGGQYF. DNA of the CDR3: TGTGCCAGCAGTTTACGGCTGCTAGCGGGGCTCGGGGGGCAGTACTTC.